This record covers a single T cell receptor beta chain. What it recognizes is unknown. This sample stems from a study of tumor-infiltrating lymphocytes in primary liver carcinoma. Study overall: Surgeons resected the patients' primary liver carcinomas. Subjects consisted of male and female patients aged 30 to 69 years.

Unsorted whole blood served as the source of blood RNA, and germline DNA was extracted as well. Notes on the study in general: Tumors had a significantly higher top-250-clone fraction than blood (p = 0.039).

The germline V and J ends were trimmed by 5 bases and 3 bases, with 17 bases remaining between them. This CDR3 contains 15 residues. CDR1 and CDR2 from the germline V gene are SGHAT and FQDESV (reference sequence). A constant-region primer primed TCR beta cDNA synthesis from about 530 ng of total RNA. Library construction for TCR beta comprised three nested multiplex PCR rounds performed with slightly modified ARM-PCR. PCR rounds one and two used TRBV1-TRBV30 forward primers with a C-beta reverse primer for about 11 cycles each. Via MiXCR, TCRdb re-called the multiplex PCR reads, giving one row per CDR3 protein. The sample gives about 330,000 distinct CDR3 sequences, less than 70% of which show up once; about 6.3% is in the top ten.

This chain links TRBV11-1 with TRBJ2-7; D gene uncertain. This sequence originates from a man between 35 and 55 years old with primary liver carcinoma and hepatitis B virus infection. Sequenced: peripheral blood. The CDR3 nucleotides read TGTGCCAGCAGCCCCCGGGCCAGGACGGGCTACGAGCAGTACTTC. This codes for CASSPRARTGYEQYF.